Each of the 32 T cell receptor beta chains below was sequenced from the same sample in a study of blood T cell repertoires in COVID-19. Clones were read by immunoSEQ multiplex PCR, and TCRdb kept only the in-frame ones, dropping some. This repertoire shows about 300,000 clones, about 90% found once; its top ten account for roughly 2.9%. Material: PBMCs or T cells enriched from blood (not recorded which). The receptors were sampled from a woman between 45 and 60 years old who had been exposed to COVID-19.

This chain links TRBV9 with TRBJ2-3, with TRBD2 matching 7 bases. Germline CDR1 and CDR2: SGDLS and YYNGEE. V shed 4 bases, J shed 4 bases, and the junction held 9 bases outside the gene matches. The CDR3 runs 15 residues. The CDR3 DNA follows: TGTGCCAGCAGCTCCTCCGGGACTAATTCAGATACGCAGTATTTT. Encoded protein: CASSSSGTNSDTQYF.

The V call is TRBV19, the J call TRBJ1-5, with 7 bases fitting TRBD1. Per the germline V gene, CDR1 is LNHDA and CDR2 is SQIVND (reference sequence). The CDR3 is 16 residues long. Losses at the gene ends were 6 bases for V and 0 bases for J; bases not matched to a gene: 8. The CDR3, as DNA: TGTGCCAGTAGCCGAGACAGGGTGGATAGCAATCAGCCCCAGCATTTT. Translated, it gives CASSRDRVDSNQPQHF.

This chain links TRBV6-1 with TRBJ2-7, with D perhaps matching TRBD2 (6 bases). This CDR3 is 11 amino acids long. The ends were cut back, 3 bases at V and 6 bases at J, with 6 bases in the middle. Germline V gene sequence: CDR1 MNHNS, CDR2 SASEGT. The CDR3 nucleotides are TGTGCCAGCAGTGAGGGAGGCGAGCAGTACTTC. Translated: CASSEGGEQYF.

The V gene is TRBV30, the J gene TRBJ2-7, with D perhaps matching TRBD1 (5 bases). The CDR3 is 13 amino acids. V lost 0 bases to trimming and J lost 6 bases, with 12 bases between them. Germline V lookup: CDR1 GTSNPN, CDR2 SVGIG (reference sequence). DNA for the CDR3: TGTGCCTGGAGTGTGGTAGGGGTCTCCGAGCAGTACTTC. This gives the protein CAWSVVGVSEQYF.

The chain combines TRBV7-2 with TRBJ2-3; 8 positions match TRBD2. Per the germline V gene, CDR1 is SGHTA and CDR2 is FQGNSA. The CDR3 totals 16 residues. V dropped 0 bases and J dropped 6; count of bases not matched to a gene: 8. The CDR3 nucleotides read TGTGCCAGCAGCTTAGCTATTGGCGGGGGGCTGGATACGCAGTATTTT. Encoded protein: CASSLAIGGGLDTQYF.

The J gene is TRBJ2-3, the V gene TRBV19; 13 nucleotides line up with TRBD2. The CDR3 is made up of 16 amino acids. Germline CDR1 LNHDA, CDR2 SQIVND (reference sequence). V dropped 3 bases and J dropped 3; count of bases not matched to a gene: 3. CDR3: CASSIRTSGGTDTQYF. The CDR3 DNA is TGTGCCAGTAGTATCCGGACTAGCGGGGGAACAGATACGCAGTATTTT.

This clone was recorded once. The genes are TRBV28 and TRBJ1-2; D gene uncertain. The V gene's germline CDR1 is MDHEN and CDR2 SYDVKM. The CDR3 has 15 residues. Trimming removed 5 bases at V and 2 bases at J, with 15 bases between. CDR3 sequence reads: CASSPRAGRNYGYTF. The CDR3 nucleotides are TGTGCCAGCAGTCCCCGAGCTGGGAGAAACTATGGCTACACCTTC.

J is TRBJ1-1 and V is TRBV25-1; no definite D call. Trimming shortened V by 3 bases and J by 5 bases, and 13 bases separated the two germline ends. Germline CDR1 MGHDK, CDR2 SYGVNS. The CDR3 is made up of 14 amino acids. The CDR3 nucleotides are TGTGCCAGCAGTGAGGGGTCTGGGAGGACTGAAGCTTTCTTT. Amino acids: CASSEGSGRTEAFF.

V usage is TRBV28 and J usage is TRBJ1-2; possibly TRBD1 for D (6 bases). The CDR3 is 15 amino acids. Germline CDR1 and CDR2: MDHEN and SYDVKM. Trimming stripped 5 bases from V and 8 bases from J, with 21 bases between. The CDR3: CASSTIRTAFWGYTF. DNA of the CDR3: TGTGCCAGCAGTACTATCAGGACAGCCTTTTGGGGCTACACCTTC.

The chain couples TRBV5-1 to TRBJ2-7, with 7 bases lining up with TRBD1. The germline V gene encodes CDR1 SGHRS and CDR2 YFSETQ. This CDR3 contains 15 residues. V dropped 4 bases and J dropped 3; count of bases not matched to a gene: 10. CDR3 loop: CASSHSGTDLYEQYF. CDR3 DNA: TGCGCCAGCAGCCATTCGGGGACAGATCTCTACGAGCAGTACTTC.

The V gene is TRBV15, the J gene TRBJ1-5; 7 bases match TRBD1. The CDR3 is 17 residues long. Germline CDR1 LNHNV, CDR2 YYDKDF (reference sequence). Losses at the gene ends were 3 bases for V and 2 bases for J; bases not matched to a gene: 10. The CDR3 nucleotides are TGTGCCACCAGCAGGGCAAACAGGGGAGAAGGCAATCAGCCCCAGCATTTT. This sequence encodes CATSRANRGEGNQPQHF.

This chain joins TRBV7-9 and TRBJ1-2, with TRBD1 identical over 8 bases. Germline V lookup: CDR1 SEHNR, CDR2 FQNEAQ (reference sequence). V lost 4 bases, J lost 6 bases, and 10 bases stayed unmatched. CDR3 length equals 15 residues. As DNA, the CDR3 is TGTGCCAGCAGCTATAGCAGACAGGGGATTGATGGCTACACCTTC. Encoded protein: CASSYSRQGIDGYTF.

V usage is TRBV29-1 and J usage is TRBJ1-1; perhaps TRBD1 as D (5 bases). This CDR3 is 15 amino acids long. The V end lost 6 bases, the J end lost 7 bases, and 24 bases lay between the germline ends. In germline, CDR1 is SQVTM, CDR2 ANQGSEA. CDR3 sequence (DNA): TGCAGCGTGGCGGACACGGCCCCCCTCCCGCGTGAAGCTTTCTTT. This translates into CSVADTAPLPREAFF. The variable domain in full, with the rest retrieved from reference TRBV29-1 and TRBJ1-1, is SAVISQKPSRDICQRGTSLTIQCQVDSQVTMMFWYRQQPGQSLTLIATANQGSEATYESGFVIDKFPISRPNLTFSTLTVSNMSPEDSSIYLCSVADTAPLPREAFFGQGTRLTVV.

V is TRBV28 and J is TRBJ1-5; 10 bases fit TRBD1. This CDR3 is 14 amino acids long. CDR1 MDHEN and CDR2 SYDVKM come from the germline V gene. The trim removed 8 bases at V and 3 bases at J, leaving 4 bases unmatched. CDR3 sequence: CASWGQGTNQPQHF. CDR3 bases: TGTGCCAGCTGGGGACAGGGGACCAATCAGCCCCAGCATTTT.

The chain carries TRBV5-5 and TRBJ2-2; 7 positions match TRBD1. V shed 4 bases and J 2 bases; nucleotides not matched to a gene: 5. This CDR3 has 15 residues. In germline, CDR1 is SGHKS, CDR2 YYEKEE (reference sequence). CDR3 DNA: TGTGCCAGCAGCCGGGACAGTCTAAACACCGGGGAGCTGTTTTTT. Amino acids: CASSRDSLNTGELFF.

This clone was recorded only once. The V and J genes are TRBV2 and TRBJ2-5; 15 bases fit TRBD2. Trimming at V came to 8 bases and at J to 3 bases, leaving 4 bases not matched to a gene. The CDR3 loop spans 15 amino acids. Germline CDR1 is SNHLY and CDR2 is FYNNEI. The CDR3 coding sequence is TGTGCCAGCTTGGGACTAGCGGGGGGAAAAGAGACCCAGTACTTC. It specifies CASLGLAGGKETQYF.

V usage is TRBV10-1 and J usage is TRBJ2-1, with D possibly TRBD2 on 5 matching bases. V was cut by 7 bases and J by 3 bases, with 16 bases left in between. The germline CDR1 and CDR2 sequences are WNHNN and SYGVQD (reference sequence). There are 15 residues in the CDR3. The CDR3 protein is CASKDCPGCYNEQFF. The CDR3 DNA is TGCGCCAGCAAGGACTGCCCGGGTTGCTACAATGAGCAGTTCTTC.

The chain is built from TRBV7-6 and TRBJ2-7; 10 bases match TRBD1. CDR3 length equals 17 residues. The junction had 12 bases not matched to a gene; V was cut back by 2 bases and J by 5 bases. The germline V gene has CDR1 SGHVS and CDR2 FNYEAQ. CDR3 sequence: CASSLILRDRGIHEQYF. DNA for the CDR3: TGTGCCAGCAGCTTAATCCTTCGGGACAGGGGTATCCACGAGCAGTACTTC.

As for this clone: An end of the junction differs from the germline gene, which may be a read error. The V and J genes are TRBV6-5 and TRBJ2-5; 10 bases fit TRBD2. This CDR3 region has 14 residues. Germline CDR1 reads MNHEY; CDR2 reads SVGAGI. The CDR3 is CASSKTSGVHDENF. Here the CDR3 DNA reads TGTGCCAGCAGTAAAACTAGCGGGGTTCATGATGAGAACTTC.

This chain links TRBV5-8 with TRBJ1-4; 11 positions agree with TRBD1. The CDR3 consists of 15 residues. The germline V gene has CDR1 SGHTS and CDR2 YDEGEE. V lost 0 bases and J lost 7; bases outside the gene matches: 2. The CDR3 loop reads CASSLAGTGGEKLFF. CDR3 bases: TGTGCCAGCAGCTTGGCCGGGACAGGGGGTGAAAAACTGTTTTTT.

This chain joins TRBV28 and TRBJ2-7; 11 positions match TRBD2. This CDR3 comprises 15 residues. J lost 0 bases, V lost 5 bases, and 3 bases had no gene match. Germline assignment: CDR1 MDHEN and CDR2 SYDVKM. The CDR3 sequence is CASSLGLAASYEQYF. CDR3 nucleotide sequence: TGTGCCAGCAGTCTGGGACTAGCGGCCTCCTACGAGCAGTACTTC.

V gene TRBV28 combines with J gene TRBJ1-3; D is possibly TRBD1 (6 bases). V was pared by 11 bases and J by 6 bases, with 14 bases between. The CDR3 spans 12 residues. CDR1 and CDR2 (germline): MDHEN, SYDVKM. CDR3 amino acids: CASGDGVNTIYF. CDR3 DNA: TGTGCCTCAGGGGATGGCGTAAACACCATATATTTT. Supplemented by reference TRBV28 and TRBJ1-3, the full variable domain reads DVKVTQSSRYLVKRTGEKVFLECVQDMDHENMFWYRQDPGLGLRLIYFSYDVKMKEKGDIPEGYSVSREKKERFSLILESASTNQTSMYLCASGDGVNTIYFGEGSWLTVV.

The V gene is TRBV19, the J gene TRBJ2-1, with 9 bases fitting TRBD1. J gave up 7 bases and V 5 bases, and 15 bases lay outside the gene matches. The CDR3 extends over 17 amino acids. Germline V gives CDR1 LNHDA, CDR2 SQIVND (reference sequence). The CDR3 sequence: CASSAPDRGRLGNEQFF. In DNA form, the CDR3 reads TGTGCCAGTAGTGCGCCGGACAGGGGAAGATTGGGGAATGAGCAGTTCTTC.

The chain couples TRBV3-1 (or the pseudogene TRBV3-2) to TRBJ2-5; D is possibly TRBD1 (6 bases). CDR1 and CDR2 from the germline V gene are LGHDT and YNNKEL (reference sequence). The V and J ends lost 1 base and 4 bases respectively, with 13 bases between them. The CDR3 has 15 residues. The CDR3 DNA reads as TGTGCCAGCAGCCAAGGCTCAGGGGTGAGAGAGACCCAGTACTTC. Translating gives CASSQGSGVRETQYF.

The CDR3 here is CASSLSIAGARGYTF. The CDR3, as DNA: TGTGCCAGCAGTTTAAGTATTGCGGGGGCGAGGGGCTACACCTTC. This sequence joins TRBV28 and TRBJ1-2; perhaps TRBD1 as D (6 bases). Germline V gene lookup returns CDR1 MDHEN and CDR2 SYDVKM. The CDR3 sequence is 15 residues long. The ends were cut back, 2 bases at V and 8 bases at J, with 18 bases in the middle.

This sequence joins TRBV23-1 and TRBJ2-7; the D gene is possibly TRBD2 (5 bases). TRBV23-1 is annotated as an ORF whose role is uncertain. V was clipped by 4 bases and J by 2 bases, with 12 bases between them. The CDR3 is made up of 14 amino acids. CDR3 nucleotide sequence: TGCGCCAGCAGTCGACCCAAGAGGGCCTACGAGCAGTACTTC. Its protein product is CASSRPKRAYEQYF.

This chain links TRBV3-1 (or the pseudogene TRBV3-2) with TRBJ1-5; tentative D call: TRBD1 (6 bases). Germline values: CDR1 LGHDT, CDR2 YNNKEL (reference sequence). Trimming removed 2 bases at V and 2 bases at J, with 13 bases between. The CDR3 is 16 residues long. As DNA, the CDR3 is TGTGCCAGCAGCCAATCAGGGGTCGAGGGCAATCAGCCCCAGCATTTT. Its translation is CASSQSGVEGNQPQHF.

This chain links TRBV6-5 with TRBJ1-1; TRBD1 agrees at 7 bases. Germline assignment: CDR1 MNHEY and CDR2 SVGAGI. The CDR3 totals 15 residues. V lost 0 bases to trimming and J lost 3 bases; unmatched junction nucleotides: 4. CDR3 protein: CASSYSKGAYTEAFF. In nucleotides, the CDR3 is TGTGCCAGCAGTTACTCAAAGGGGGCGTACACTGAAGCTTTCTTT.

For the CDR3, the DNA is TGTGCCAGCAGCCGAGGGCCTAGCGGGGGGTATGGCAATGAGCAGTTCTTC. Residues: CASSRGPSGGYGNEQFF. The chain combines TRBV2 with TRBJ2-1; 11 nucleotides agree with TRBD2. In germline, CDR1 is SNHLY, CDR2 FYNNEI. V trimming: 6 bases; J trimming: 6 bases; junction bases outside the gene matches: 13. The CDR3 loop spans 17 amino acids.

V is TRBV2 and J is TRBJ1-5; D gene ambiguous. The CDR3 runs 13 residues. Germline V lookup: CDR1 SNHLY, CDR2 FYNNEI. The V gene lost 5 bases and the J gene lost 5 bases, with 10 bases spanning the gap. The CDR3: CASSTGWDQPQHF. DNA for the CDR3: TGTGCCAGCAGTACGGGGTGGGATCAGCCCCAGCATTTT.

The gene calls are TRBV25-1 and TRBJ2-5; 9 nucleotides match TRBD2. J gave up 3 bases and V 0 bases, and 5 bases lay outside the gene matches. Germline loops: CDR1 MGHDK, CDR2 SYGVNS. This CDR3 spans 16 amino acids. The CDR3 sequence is CASSEYLSGGKETQYF. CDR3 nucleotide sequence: TGTGCCAGCAGTGAATACTTGAGCGGGGGGAAAGAGACCCAGTACTTC.

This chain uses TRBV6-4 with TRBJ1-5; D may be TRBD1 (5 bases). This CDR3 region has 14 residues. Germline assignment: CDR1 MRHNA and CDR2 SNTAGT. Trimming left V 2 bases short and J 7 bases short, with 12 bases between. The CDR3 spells CASSDVPTEQPQHF. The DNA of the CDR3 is TGTGCCAGCAGTGACGTCCCGACAGAACAGCCCCAGCATTTT.